The sequence of this T cell receptor (beta chain) was determined in a study of cytomegalovirus exposure and HLA in healthy donors. Study-level findings and limits: As immune exposure information, only CMV serostatus was available.

For this clone: Its target is not known.

Both 60 Vbeta primers and 13 Jbeta primers went into the PCR. The table came from immunoSEQ multiplex PCR; TCRdb's copy has only in-frame clones and leaves some out. The top ten hold over 1.5% of the sample, which has some 200,000 clones, 79% seen once. Trimming at V came to 8 bases and at J to 4 bases, leaving 5 bases not matched to a gene. The CDR3 has 13 amino acids. Germline V lookup: CDR1 LNHDA, CDR2 SQIVND (reference sequence). Sequenced sample: PBMCs. This TCR was sampled from a girl aged 5-17 years in good health and CMV-seropositive. V usage is TRBV19 and J usage is TRBJ1-2; 9 nucleotides align to TRBD1. The CDR3 region is CASGQGKGYGYTF. For the CDR3, the DNA is TGTGCCAGTGGACAGGGGAAGGGCTATGGCTACACCTTC.